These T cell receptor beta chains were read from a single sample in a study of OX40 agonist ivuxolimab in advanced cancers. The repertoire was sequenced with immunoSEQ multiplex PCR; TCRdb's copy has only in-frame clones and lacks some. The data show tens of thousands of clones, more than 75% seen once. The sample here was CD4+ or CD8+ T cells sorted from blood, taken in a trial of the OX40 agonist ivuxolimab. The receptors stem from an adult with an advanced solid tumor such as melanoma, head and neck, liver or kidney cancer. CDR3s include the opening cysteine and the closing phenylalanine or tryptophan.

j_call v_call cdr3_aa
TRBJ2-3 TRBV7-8 CASSFTGKKADTQYF
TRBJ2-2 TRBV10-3 CAISEMRTGGGGELFF
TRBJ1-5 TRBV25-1 CASSDRGEIQPQHF
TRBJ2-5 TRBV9 CASSPPVGGETQYF
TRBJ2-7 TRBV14 CASSQTLSSVQYF
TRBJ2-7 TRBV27 CASSPLSSYEQYF
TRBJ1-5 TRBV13 CASSSQGGGGNQPQHF
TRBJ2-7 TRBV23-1 CAYWGEGQGAGEQYF
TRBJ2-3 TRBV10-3 CAIRGGARTDTQYF
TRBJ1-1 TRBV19 CASSNPQGGAFF
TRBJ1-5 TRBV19 CASSIDSSARQPQHF
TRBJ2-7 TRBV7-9 CASSFYGPSLFGYEQYF
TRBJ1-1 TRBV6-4 CASSTGAGGEAFF
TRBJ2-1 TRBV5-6 CASSWALSDNEQFF
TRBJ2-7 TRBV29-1 CSAIQGHSYEQYF
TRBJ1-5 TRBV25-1 CASSELNQPQHF
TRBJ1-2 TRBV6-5 CASSYLDTRGNYGYTF
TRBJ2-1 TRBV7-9 CASSRPGLRDNEQFF
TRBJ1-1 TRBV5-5 CASSKYRDEAFF
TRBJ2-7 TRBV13 CASSSQKGRGFQYF
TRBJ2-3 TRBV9 CASSVEGMGGTDTQYF
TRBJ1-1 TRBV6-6 CASSYGVMGLGTEAFF
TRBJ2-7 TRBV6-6 CAITGDSTSEQYF
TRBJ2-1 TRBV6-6 CASTPAGEVYEQFF
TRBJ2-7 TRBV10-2 CATTGGFSSYEQYF
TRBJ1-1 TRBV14 CASSLTGEAFF
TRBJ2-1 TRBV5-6 CASSYQGLQFF
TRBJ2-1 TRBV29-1 CSVALLAGESNEQFF
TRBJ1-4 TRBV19 CASSKTGGEEKLFF
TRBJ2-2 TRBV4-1 CASSQVSNRGRDTGELFF
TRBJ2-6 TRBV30 CAWSWGSGANVLTF
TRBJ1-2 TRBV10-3 CAITEGGGDYGYTF
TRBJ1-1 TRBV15 CATTMGGRNTEAFF
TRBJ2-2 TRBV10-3 CAISGAGTGELFF
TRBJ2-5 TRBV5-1 CASSQGFQETQYF
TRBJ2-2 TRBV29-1 CSGRTSGEAGELFF
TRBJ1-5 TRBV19 CASSMVGRNQPQHF
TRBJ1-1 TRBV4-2 CASSPGTQRNTEAFF
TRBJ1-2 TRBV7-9 CASSLAVNYGYTF
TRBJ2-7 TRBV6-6 CASSYSHHYEQYF
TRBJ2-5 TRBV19 CASSITAGTREQYF
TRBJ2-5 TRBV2 CASSEGDTIYASRETQYF
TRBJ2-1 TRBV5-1 CASRSLWEPGGNEQFF
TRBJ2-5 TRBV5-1 CASSPDLPQETQYF
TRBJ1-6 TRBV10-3 CAISLQGPGSPLHF
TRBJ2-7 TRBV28 CASSFPGTQDEQYF
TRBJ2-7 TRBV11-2 CASSLAFGLAPSPYEQYF
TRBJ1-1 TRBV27 CASTSGETEAFF